The 3 T cell receptor beta chains below come from one sample, sequenced in a study of beta chain features in type 1 diabetes. Expressed TCRB transcripts were sequenced because the entire RNA isolate underwent reverse transcription. TCRdb's table, derived via immunoSEQ multiplex PCR, lists solely in-frame clones and lacks some. The sample has 970,000 or so clones, about a sixth seen once. The material sequenced was naive CD4+ T cells from blood. All receptors come from a woman aged 18 to 35 in good health.

The J gene is TRBJ1-5, the V gene TRBV5-1; 7 bases are shared with TRBD1. The CDR3 runs 13 residues. The V and J ends lost 4 bases and 12 bases, in that order; junction bases with no gene match: 10. CDR1 is SGHRS and CDR2 is YFSETQ in the germline V gene. In nucleotides, the CDR3 is TGCGCCAGCAGCCCAGGGGGTGGACGAAACCAGCATTTT. It translates to CASSPGGGRNQHF.

In its sample, this clone was seen a few times. The V gene is TRBV19, the J gene TRBJ2-2; D gene ambiguous. This CDR3 region has 15 residues. Germline V lookup: CDR1 LNHDA, CDR2 SQIVND (reference sequence). The V end lost 10 bases, the J end lost 0 bases, and 15 bases lay between the germline ends. The CDR3 region is CATGRLVPNTGELFF. In DNA, the CDR3 is TGTGCCACCGGTCGGCTCGTACCGAACACCGGGGAGCTGTTTTTT.

This chain connects TRBV5-1 to TRBJ2-1, with D maybe TRBD2 (5 bases). Germline values: CDR1 SGHRS, CDR2 YFSETQ. V lost 5 bases and J lost 4, with 13 bases in between. The CDR3 is made up of 14 amino acids. CDR3 in amino acids: CASRIVARYNEQFF. In DNA, the CDR3 is TGCGCCAGCAGAATCGTAGCGCGTTACAATGAGCAGTTCTTC.